These 23 T cell receptor beta chains were all obtained from the same sample, sequenced in a study of T cells after yellow fever vaccination. TCRdb independently ran MiXCR on the 5' RACE reads; one entry per CDR3 protein. The table records under 400,000 distinct CDR3 sequences, 9.5% to 15% of them present only once. Specimen: CD4+ T cells sorted from PBMCs, collected 15 days after the yellow fever booster vaccination. Receptors originate from a young man who received the YFV17D yellow fever vaccine.

Here the CDR3 DNA reads TGTGCCTGGAGGGAAAGCTCCTACGAGCAGTACTTC. Translated, it gives CAWRESSYEQYF. The gene calls are TRBV30 and TRBJ2-7, with D uncertain. V was trimmed by 3 bases and J by 0 bases, leaving 6 bases between them. CDR3 length equals 12 residues. Germline CDR1 GTSNPN, CDR2 SVGIG (reference sequence).

This chain links TRBV29-1 with TRBJ2-3, with D possibly matching TRBD2 (5 bases). V lost 6 bases, J lost 2 bases, and 12 bases lay in between. Germline V gene data show CDR1 as SQVTM and CDR2 as ANQGSEA. This CDR3 contains 13 residues. In DNA form, the CDR3 reads TGCAGCGTGGGTCTGGGAGTCACAGATACGCAGTATTTT. Its translation: CSVGLGVTDTQYF.

This clonotype was picked up a small number of times. Being one base from a much bigger clone, this may be a read error. The chain has TRBV9 and TRBJ1-1; D unclear. V dropped 0 bases and J dropped 1 base, with 4 bases sitting between them. The CDR3 runs to 13 residues. CDR1 and CDR2 from the germline V gene are SGDLS and YYNGEE. The CDR3 DNA follows: TGTGCCAGCAGCGTAGAACAGAACACTGAAGCTTTCTTT. This translates into CASSVEQNTEAFF.

The chain uses TRBV5-1 and TRBJ2-7, with TRBD1 identical over 8 bases. With 1 base clipped from V and 7 bases from J, the junction kept 7 bases outside the gene matches. Germline V gene data show CDR1 as SGHRS and CDR2 as YFSETQ. The CDR3 is 14 residues long. The CDR3 DNA sequence: TGCGCCAGCAGCTTGTGGACAGGGACGGGAGAGCAGTACTTC. It encodes CASSLWTGTGEQYF.

The chain joins TRBV10-3 to TRBJ1-1; D unresolved. Germline CDR1 and CDR2: ENHRY and SYGVKD. V lost 2 bases to trimming and J lost 2 bases, with 6 bases between them. The CDR3 covers 13 residues. DNA of the CDR3: TGTGCCATCAGTGAGGAACCAAACACTGAAGCTTTCTTT. It encodes CAISEEPNTEAFF.

This clonotype was seen repeatedly, ten times or more. The rearrangement links TRBV14 to TRBJ2-1, with TRBD2 matching over 8 bases. V gave up 1 base and J gave up 3 bases; unmatched junction bases: 5. The germline V gene has CDR1 SGHDN and CDR2 FVKESK. This CDR3 comprises 16 residues. This CDR3 is CASSQGIAGYYNEQFF. CDR3 nucleotides: TGTGCCAGCAGCCAAGGGATAGCGGGGTACTACAATGAGCAGTTCTTC.

The chain has TRBV2 and TRBJ2-4, with D uncertain. Trimming stripped 4 bases from V and 0 bases from J, with 16 bases between. Germline V gene data show CDR1 as SNHLY and CDR2 as FYNNEI. The CDR3 has 17 amino acids. This CDR3 is CASSVRARDLAKNIQYF. The CDR3 DNA follows: TGTGCCAGCAGTGTCAGAGCAAGAGATCTAGCCAAAAACATTCAGTACTTC.

A few counts support this clonotype. The chain links TRBV5-6 to TRBJ1-1, with D maybe TRBD1 (6 bases). Germline-derived CDR1 and CDR2 are SGHDT and YYEEEE. The germline V and J ends were trimmed by 6 bases and 5 bases, with 17 bases remaining between them. This CDR3 has 14 residues. The CDR3 loop is CASTLRGAKTEAFF. CDR3 in DNA: TGTGCCAGCACCCTGAGGGGGGCCAAGACTGAAGCTTTCTTT.

This clonotype was detected a few times. The V and J genes are TRBV7-3 and TRBJ2-1, with 11 bases aligning to TRBD2. Germline CDR1 and CDR2: SGHTA and FQGTGA. Trimming at V came to 0 bases and at J to 8 bases, leaving 9 bases not matched to a gene. CDR3 size: 17 residues. The CDR3 DNA reads as TGTGCCAGCAGCTTAACGGCGCTAGCGGGGGGCCGGGATGAGCAGTTCTTC. It codes for CASSLTALAGGRDEQFF.

This clonotype occurred a few times. This rearrangement joins TRBV2 to TRBJ1-1, with 7 bases identical to TRBD1. In germline, CDR1 is SNHLY, CDR2 FYNNEI. Trimming removed 4 bases from V and 4 bases from J; junction bases left unmatched: 6. The CDR3 is 14 residues long. The CDR3 loop reads CASSGRQGGTEAFF. CDR3 DNA: TGTGCCAGCAGTGGGCGACAGGGAGGCACTGAAGCTTTCTTT. The full variable domain, in which reference TRBV2 and TRBJ1-1 provide the parts outside the CDR3, is EPEVTQTPSHQVTQMGQEVILRCVPISNHLYFYWYRQILGQKVEFLVSFYNNEISEKSEIFDDQFSVERPDGSNFTLKIRSTKLEDSAMYFCASSGRQGGTEAFFGQGTRLTVV.

This clonotype was picked up many times. The rearrangement joins TRBV4-3 to TRBJ2-3; 7 positions match TRBD2. The J segment lost 1 base and the V segment lost 0 bases, leaving 4 bases of the junction unmatched. Germline lookup yields CDR1 LGHNA and CDR2 YSLEER. The CDR3 extends over 16 amino acids. DNA of the CDR3: TGCGCCAGCAGCCAAGAAAGCGGGGCCCGCACAGATACGCAGTATTTT. This translates into CASSQESGARTDTQYF.

The CDR3 loop is CAISDWTAYNEQFF. Here the CDR3 DNA reads TGTGCCATCAGTGATTGGACAGCCTACAATGAGCAGTTCTTC. The rearrangement joins TRBV10-3 to TRBJ2-1, with D possibly matching TRBD1 (6 bases). This CDR3 comprises 14 residues. V was pared by 3 bases and J by 2 bases, with 8 bases between. The germline V gene encodes CDR1 ENHRY and CDR2 SYGVKD.

This clonotype was observed a few times. The gene calls are TRBV7-2 and TRBJ2-5, with 13 bases matching TRBD2. CDR3 size: 15 residues. Germline CDR1 and CDR2: SGHTA and FQGNSA. With V trimmed by 5 bases and J by 9 bases, 9 bases remained unmatched. The CDR3 spells CASSMGLAGPGAQYF. CDR3 nucleotide sequence: TGTGCCAGCAGCATGGGACTAGCGGGGCCAGGGGCCCAGTACTTC.

This clonotype has ten or more counts. V and J are TRBV18 and TRBJ1-1, with a weak D call TRBD1 (5 bases). The CDR3 extends over 13 amino acids. Trimming removed 3 bases from V and 3 bases from J, with 8 bases in between. From germline, CDR1 is KGHSH and CDR2 LQKENI. The CDR3 sequence is CASSPEQDTEAFF. CDR3 coding DNA: TGTGCCAGCTCACCGGAACAGGACACTGAAGCTTTCTTT. Filled out from reference TRBV18 and TRBJ1-1, the complete variable domain reads NAGVMQNPRHLVRRRGQEARLRCSPMKGHSHVYWYRQLPEEGLKFMVYLQKENIIDESGMPKERFSAEFPKEGPSILRIQQVVRGDSAAYFCASSPEQDTEAFFGQGTRLTVV.

The chain carries TRBV2 and TRBJ1-4, with 7 bases that match TRBD1. CDR1 SNHLY and CDR2 FYNNEI come from the germline V gene. The CDR3 contains 13 residues. The J segment lost 8 bases and the V segment lost 10 bases, leaving 10 bases of the junction unmatched. CDR3 coding DNA: TGTGCCATTGGACAGGACAGTCAAGAAAAACTGTTTTTT. The encoded protein is CAIGQDSQEKLFF.

V is TRBV18 and J is TRBJ2-7, with D perhaps matching TRBD1 (6 bases). CDR1 KGHSH and CDR2 LQKENI come from the germline V gene. V dropped 6 bases and J dropped 5 bases, with 17 bases sitting between them. The CDR3 covers 14 residues. In DNA form, the CDR3 reads TGTGCCAGCTCCACCCACAGGGACGGGAACGAGCAGTACTTC. It specifies CASSTHRDGNEQYF.

This clonotype occurred a few times. The chain has TRBV30 and TRBJ2-4; 7 bases align to TRBD1. Trimming took 2 bases from V and 9 from J; bases not matched to a gene: 1. The CDR3 spans 11 residues. Germline assignment: CDR1 GTSNPN and CDR2 SVGIG (reference sequence). CDR3: CAWSNRGIQYF. The CDR3 coding sequence is TGTGCCTGGAGTAACAGGGGCATTCAGTACTTC. Based on the CDR3 plus reference TRBV30 and TRBJ2-4, the full variable domain is SQTIHQWPATLVQPVGSPLSLECTVEGTSNPNLYWYRQAAGRGLQLLFYSVGIGQISSEVPQNLSASRPQDRQFILSSKKLLLSDSGFYLCAWSNRGIQYFGAGTRLSVL.

This clonotype showed up many times. The chain couples TRBV18 to TRBJ1-4, with D tentatively TRBD1 (6 bases). Trimming left V 6 bases short and J 2 bases short, with 19 bases between. CDR1 KGHSH and CDR2 LQKENI come from the germline V gene. The CDR3 is made up of 17 amino acids. The CDR3 sequence is CASSRIGGASTNEKLFF. The CDR3 nucleotides read TGTGCCAGCTCGCGAATCGGGGGCGCGAGCACTAATGAAAAACTGTTTTTT.

The chain has TRBV4-3 and TRBJ1-5; D remains ambiguous. With 0 bases removed from V and 0 bases from J, the gap between germline ends came to 3 bases. CDR1 and CDR2 from the germline V gene are LGHNA and YSLEER. The CDR3 consists of 14 residues. Here the CDR3 DNA reads TGCGCCAGCAGCCAAGACCATAGCAATCAGCCCCAGCATTTT. It codes for CASSQDHSNQPQHF.

This chain links TRBV7-2 with TRBJ2-3, with 15 bases identical to TRBD2. CDR3 size: 16 residues. Trimming took 5 bases from V and 5 from J; bases not matched to a gene: 5. The germline V gene has CDR1 SGHTA and CDR2 FQGNSA. The CDR3 region is CASSDGTSGGLDTQYF. The CDR3, as DNA: TGTGCCAGCAGCGACGGGACTAGCGGGGGGTTAGATACGCAGTATTTT. Using reference TRBV7-2 and TRBJ2-3 for the parts outside the CDR3, the full variable domain is GAGVSQSPSNKVTEKGKDVELRCDPISGHTALYWYRQSLGQGLEFLIYFQGNSAPDKSGLPSDRFSAERTGGSVSTLTIQRTQQEDSAVYLCASSDGTSGGLDTQYFGPGTRLTVL.

The J gene is TRBJ2-1, the V gene TRBV5-1, with TRBD2 as a possible D gene (5 bases). CDR1 is SGHRS and CDR2 is YFSETQ in the germline V gene. This CDR3 has 13 residues. Deletions cut 6 bases from V and 4 bases from J, with 11 bases between. The DNA of the CDR3 is TGCGCCAGCACACCCGGGGAGTACAATGAGCAGTTCTTC. Protein: CASTPGEYNEQFF.

Only a few counts were recorded for this clonotype. The chain uses TRBV18 and TRBJ2-7, with D perhaps given as TRBD1 or TRBD2 (5 bases each). Germline V gene data show CDR1 as KGHSH and CDR2 as LQKENI. Trimming pared 0 bases from V and 7 bases from J, leaving 13 bases between. This CDR3 spans 14 amino acids. CDR3 nucleotides: TGTGCCAGCTCACCACCGGGACGAGCCCTAGAGCAGTACTTC. Amino acid sequence: CASSPPGRALEQYF.

The table lists this clonotype with a few counts. V usage is TRBV7-2 and J usage is TRBJ1-2; TRBD1 might be the D (5 bases). Germline assignment: CDR1 SGHTA and CDR2 FQGNSA. Trimming pared 6 bases from V and 3 bases from J, leaving 8 bases between. This CDR3 is 12 amino acids long. The CDR3 is CASRRQYYGYTF. The CDR3, as DNA: TGTGCCAGCAGACGACAGTACTATGGCTACACCTTC.